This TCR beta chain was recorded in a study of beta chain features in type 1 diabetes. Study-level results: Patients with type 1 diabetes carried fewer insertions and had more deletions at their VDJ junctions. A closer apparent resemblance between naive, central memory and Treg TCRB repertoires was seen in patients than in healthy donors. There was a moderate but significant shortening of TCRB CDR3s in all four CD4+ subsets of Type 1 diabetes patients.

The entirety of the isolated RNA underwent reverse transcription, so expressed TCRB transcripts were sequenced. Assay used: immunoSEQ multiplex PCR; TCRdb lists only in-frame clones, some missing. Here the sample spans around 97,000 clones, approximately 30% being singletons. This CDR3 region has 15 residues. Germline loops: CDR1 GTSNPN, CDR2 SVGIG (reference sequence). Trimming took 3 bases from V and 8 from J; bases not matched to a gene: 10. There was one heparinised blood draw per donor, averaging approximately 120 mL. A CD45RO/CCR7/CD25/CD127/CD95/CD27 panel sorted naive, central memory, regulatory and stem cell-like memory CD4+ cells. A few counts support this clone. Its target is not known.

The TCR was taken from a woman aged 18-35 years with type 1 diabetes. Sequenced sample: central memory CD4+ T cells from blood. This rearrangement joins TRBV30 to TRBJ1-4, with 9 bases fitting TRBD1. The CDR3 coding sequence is TGTGCCTGGAGCGAAAGGGGGACAGGGCTGGAAAAACTGTTTTTT. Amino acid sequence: CAWSERGTGLEKLFF. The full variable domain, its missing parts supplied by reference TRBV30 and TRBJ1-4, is SQTIHQWPATLVQPVGSPLSLECTVEGTSNPNLYWYRQAAGRGLQLLFYSVGIGQISSEVPQNLSASRPQDRQFILSSKKLLLSDSGFYLCAWSERGTGLEKLFFGSGTQLSVL.